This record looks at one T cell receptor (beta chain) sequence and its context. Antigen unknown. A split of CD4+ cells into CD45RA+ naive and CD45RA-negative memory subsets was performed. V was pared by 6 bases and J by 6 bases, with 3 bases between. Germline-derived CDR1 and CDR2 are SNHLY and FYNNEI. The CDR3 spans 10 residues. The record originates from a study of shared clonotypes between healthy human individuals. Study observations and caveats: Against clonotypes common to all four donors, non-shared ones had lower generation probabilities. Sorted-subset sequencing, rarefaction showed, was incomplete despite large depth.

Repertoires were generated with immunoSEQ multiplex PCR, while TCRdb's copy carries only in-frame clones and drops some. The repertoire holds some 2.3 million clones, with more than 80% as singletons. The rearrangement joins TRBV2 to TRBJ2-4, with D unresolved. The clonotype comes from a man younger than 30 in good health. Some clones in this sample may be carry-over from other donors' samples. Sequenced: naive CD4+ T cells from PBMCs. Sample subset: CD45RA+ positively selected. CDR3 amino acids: CASRRNIQYF. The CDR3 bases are TGTGCCAGCAGGAGAAACATTCAGTACTTC. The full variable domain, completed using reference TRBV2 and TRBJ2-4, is EPEVTQTPSHQVTQMGQEVILRCVPISNHLYFYWYRQILGQKVEFLVSFYNNEISEKSEIFDDQFSVERPDGSNFTLKIRSTKLEDSAMYFCASRRNIQYFGAGTRLSVL.